The 27 T cell receptor beta chains presented below share a single source sample, sequenced in a study of cytomegalovirus exposure and HLA in healthy donors (dated by TCRdb to about 2017). Libraries were built with the immunoSEQ multiplex PCR assay. In TCRdb, the immuneACCESS table is reduced to in-frame sequences with V and J assigned. These tables do not hold every clone; where another copy was compared, an unresolved V gene accounts for under half, and the others remain unexplained. Across this sample there are more than 110,000 clones, with approximately 87% seen only once. In total, the top ten clones hold just under 3% of the sample. The sequenced sample consisted of PBMCs. All receptors come from a man aged 18 to 35 in good health and CMV-seronegative.

The rearrangement joins TRBV7-2 to TRBJ1-1, with TRBD1 identical over 7 bases. The V gene end was trimmed by 5 bases and the J gene end by 3 bases; junction bases not matched to a gene: 12. The length of the CDR3 is 16 residues. Germline V gives CDR1 SGHTA, CDR2 FQGNSA. The CDR3 nucleotides are TGTGCCAGCAGCCCTAGCCCCGGGACAGCCTACACTGAAGCTTTCTTT. It is translated as CASSPSPGTAYTEAFF.

The rearrangement links TRBV5-1 to TRBJ2-1, with 14 bases identical to TRBD2. V was clipped by 4 bases and J by 7 bases; unmatched bases: 7. CDR1 is SGHRS and CDR2 is YFSETQ in the germline V gene. This CDR3 has 16 amino acids. CDR3 nucleotide sequence: TGCGCCAGCAGCAATGGGACTAGCGGGAGAACGAATGAGCAGTTCTTC. Amino acids: CASSNGTSGRTNEQFF.

The J gene is TRBJ1-2, the V gene TRBV2; possible D gene TRBD1, 6 bases. CDR1 and CDR2 from the germline V gene are SNHLY and FYNNEI. The CDR3 runs to 14 residues. V lost 2 bases, J lost 7 bases, and 14 bases lay in between. The CDR3 reads CASSETRGGRGYTF. CDR3 bases: TGTGCCAGCAGTGAAACGAGGGGGGGCCGTGGCTACACCTTC.

The chain uses TRBV6-5 and TRBJ2-7; the D gene is possibly TRBD2 (5 bases). V lost 6 bases, J lost 5 bases, and 20 bases lay in between. Per germline, CDR1 MNHEY and CDR2 SVGAGI. The CDR3 runs to 15 residues. This CDR3 reads CASSPLVRGGHEQYF. The CDR3 DNA reads as TGTGCCAGCAGCCCTTTGGTCCGTGGCGGGCACGAGCAGTACTTC.

For this clone: Compared with germline, one end of the junction differs, possibly owing to a read error. At the DNA level, this CDR3 is encoded by other sequences in the same sample as well. The chain links TRBV15 to TRBJ2-7, with no clear D. Looked up from germline, CDR1 is LNHNV and CDR2 is YYDKDF (reference sequence). This CDR3 has 14 residues. In DNA, the CDR3 is TGTGCCACCAGCGGGCGAAATGATGCCTACGAGCAATACTTC. This sequence encodes CATSGRNDAYEQYF.

The chain combines TRBV7-9 with TRBJ2-1; 12 nucleotides align to TRBD2. The CDR3 consists of 16 residues. CDR1 and CDR2 from the germline V gene are SEHNR and FQNEAQ (reference sequence). The ends lost 2 bases at V and 9 bases at J; junction bases unmatched: 8. The CDR3 is CASSLLSSGRAGEQFF. The CDR3 DNA follows: TGTGCCAGCAGCTTACTGTCTAGCGGGAGGGCGGGTGAGCAGTTCTTC.

The chain employs TRBV11-2 and TRBJ2-1; TRBD2 agrees at 9 bases. CDR1 is SGHAT, CDR2 FQNNGV, per germline. The CDR3 loop spans 16 amino acids. Trimming took 4 bases from V and 0 from J; bases not matched to a gene: 4. The CDR3 loop is CASSSYSGSSYNEQFF. CDR3 DNA: TGTGCCAGCAGCTCCTATAGCGGGAGCTCCTACAATGAGCAGTTCTTC. Variable domain in full (rest from reference TRBV11-2 and TRBJ2-1): EAGVAQSPRYKIIEKRQSVAFWCNPISGHATLYWYQQILGQGPKLLIQFQNNGVVDDSQLPKDRFSAERLKGVDSTLKIQPAKLEDSAVYLCASSSYSGSSYNEQFFGPGTRLTVL.

In DNA, the CDR3 is TGTGCCAGCAGGACAGGGGGCAGTTCTGGGGCCAACGTCCTGACTTTC. Amino acids: CASRTGGSSGANVLTF. The chain links TRBV28 to TRBJ2-6; 10 bases align to TRBD1. The CDR3 covers 16 residues. Germline V gene lookup returns CDR1 MDHEN and CDR2 SYDVKM. J lost 1 base, V lost 6 bases, and 3 bases had no gene match. The entire variable domain, with the rest obtained from reference TRBV28 and TRBJ2-6, is as follows: DVKVTQSSRYLVKRTGEKVFLECVQDMDHENMFWYRQDPGLGLRLIYFSYDVKMKEKGDIPEGYSVSREKKERFSLILESASTNQTSMYLCASRTGGSSGANVLTFGAGSRLTVL.

This chain connects TRBV6-6 to TRBJ2-7; weak D call: TRBD2 (5 bases). Between the trimmed V and J ends, which lost 8 bases and 2 bases, there was a span of 10 bases. From germline, CDR1 is MNHNY and CDR2 SVGAGI (reference sequence). The CDR3 loop spans 12 amino acids. The CDR3 sequence: CASGRTTYEQYF. The CDR3 DNA reads TGTGCCAGCGGGAGAACAACCTACGAGCAGTACTTC.

CDR3 bases: TGTGCCACCAGCAGATCGTTAACTAGCGGGAGAGGCGATGAGCAGTTCTTC. Amino acid sequence: CATSRSLTSGRGDEQFF. The chain is built from TRBV15 and TRBJ2-1; 11 nucleotides align to TRBD2. The CDR3 runs 17 residues. With V trimmed by 2 bases and J by 8 bases, 11 bases remained unmatched. The germline gives CDR1 LNHNV, CDR2 YYDKDF (reference sequence).

The genes are TRBV5-1 and TRBJ2-7; 7 nucleotides agree with TRBD1. Germline trimming cut 0 bases from V and 0 bases from J; bases unmatched to any gene: 9. Germline values: CDR1 SGHRS, CDR2 YFSETQ. The CDR3 has 17 amino acids. The chain's CDR3 is CASSLGVGGPGSYEQYF. DNA of the CDR3: TGCGCCAGCAGCTTGGGGGTAGGGGGCCCCGGCTCCTACGAGCAGTACTTC.

The rearrangement joins TRBV7-2 to TRBJ2-7; D gene unclear. Germline CDR1 is SGHTA and CDR2 is FQGNSA. CDR3 length equals 16 residues. The V and J ends lost 6 bases and 7 bases respectively, with 25 bases between them. The CDR3 here is CASSFPNGFKFGEQYF. The CDR3 DNA follows: TGTGCCAGCAGTTTTCCGAATGGTTTCAAATTCGGGGAGCAGTACTTC. The full variable domain, its missing parts supplied by reference TRBV7-2 and TRBJ2-7, is GAGVSQSPSNKVTEKGKDVELRCDPISGHTALYWYRQSLGQGLEFLIYFQGNSAPDKSGLPSDRFSAERTGGSVSTLTIQRTQQEDSAVYLCASSFPNGFKFGEQYFGPGTRLTVT.

The rearrangement links TRBV6-6 to TRBJ1-5; 8 positions agree with TRBD1. Trimming cost V 6 bases and J 6 bases; bases outside gene matches: 13. The germline V gene encodes CDR1 MNHNY and CDR2 SVGAGI (reference sequence). This CDR3 comprises 16 residues. CDR3 loop: CASRIARTGRSQPQHF. DNA of the CDR3: TGTGCCAGCAGGATAGCCCGGACAGGGAGATCTCAGCCCCAGCATTTT.

The chain carries TRBV15 and TRBJ1-3, with D possibly matching TRBD1 (5 bases). V was pared by 2 bases and J by 0 bases, with 14 bases between. CDR1 is LNHNV, CDR2 YYDKDF, per germline (reference sequence). The CDR3 sequence is 17 residues long. The DNA of the CDR3 is TGTGCCACCAGCAGACAAAGGGGTGCTGCCTCTGGAAACACCATATATTTT. Protein: CATSRQRGAASGNTIYF.

J is TRBJ1-1 and V is TRBV5-5; D remains unclear. This CDR3 comprises 13 residues. The germline V gene encodes CDR1 SGHKS and CDR2 YYEKEE (reference sequence). The V end was cut by 4 bases, the J end by 1 base, with 8 bases between. Written as DNA, the CDR3 is TGTGCCAGCAGCGAAGACAAGAACACTGAAGCTTTCTTT. Its protein product is CASSEDKNTEAFF.

The chain has TRBV5-1 and TRBJ2-4; 10 bases align to TRBD2. Germline CDR1 and CDR2: SGHRS and YFSETQ. The J segment lost 3 bases and the V segment lost 0 bases, leaving 3 bases of the junction unmatched. This CDR3 is 16 amino acids long. Written as DNA, the CDR3 is TGCGCCAGCAGCTTGGATCCTAGCGGGGGCAAAAACATTCAGTACTTC. Amino acid sequence: CASSLDPSGGKNIQYF.

This rearrangement joins TRBV4-2 to TRBJ2-6, with D possibly matching TRBD1 (6 bases). With 2 bases removed from V and 2 bases from J, the gap between germline ends came to 13 bases. The CDR3 is 17 residues long. Germline V gives CDR1 LGHNA, CDR2 YNFKEQ. The CDR3 here is CASSQTAGVPGANVLTF. The CDR3 nucleotides are TGTGCCAGCAGCCAAACGGCAGGGGTCCCTGGGGCCAACGTCCTGACTTTC.

The chain recombines TRBV7-2 with TRBJ1-5; D is unresolved. The V gene's germline CDR1 is SGHTA and CDR2 FQGNSA. This CDR3 region has 13 residues. With 2 bases removed from V and 4 bases from J, the gap between germline ends came to 6 bases. CDR3 coding DNA: TGTGCCAGCAGCTTAAACGCGAATCAGCCCCAGCATTTT. This gives the protein CASSLNANQPQHF.

The rearrangement joins TRBV6-1 to TRBJ2-7; D unclear. This CDR3 comprises 14 residues. Deletions cut 2 bases from V and 6 bases from J, with 14 bases between. Germline values: CDR1 MNHNS, CDR2 SASEGT. CDR3 coding DNA: TGTGCCAGCAGTGAAAGCAATGGTCACCCCGAGCAGTACTTC. Translated: CASSESNGHPEQYF.

The V and J genes are TRBV18 and TRBJ1-5; possible D gene TRBD1, 5 bases. Trimming pared 6 bases from V and 4 bases from J, leaving 10 bases between. This CDR3 has 13 amino acids. The germline CDR1 and CDR2 sequences are KGHSH and LQKENI. The CDR3 bases are TGTGCCAGCTCCCGGGACTGGAATCAGCCCCAGCATTTT. It encodes CASSRDWNQPQHF.

This clone was seen a single time. In DNA, the CDR3 is TGTGCCAGCAGCGAAGCGGGAGGCTACAATGAGCAGTTCTTC. Protein product: CASSEAGGYNEQFF. This chain links TRBV13 with TRBJ2-1; 9 nucleotides line up with TRBD2. Germline CDR1 PRHDT, CDR2 FYEKMQ (reference sequence). With V trimmed by 5 bases and J by 3 bases, 2 bases remained unmatched. This CDR3 has 14 residues.

The chain uses TRBV2 and TRBJ2-7; perhaps TRBD2 as D (6 bases). Germline values: CDR1 SNHLY, CDR2 FYNNEI. The CDR3 totals 13 residues. The germline V and J ends were trimmed by 4 bases and 11 bases, with 18 bases remaining between them. The CDR3 protein is CASSGGDREVKYF. The CDR3, as DNA: TGTGCCAGCAGTGGGGGGGACCGCGAGGTGAAGTACTTC. The full variable domain, in which reference TRBV2 and TRBJ2-7 provide the parts outside the CDR3, is EPEVTQTPSHQVTQMGQEVILRCVPISNHLYFYWYRQILGQKVEFLVSFYNNEISEKSEIFDDQFSVERPDGSNFTLKIRSTKLEDSAMYFCASSGGDREVKYFGPGTRLTVT.

The chain carries TRBV9 and TRBJ1-1; 9 bases are shared with TRBD1. CDR1 and CDR2 (germline): SGDLS, YYNGEE. J was trimmed by 1 base and V by 3 bases; bases with no gene match: 1. CDR3 length equals 14 residues. Here the CDR3 DNA reads TGTGCCAGCAGCGCGGGACAGGGGAACACTGAAGCTTTCTTT. Translated, it gives CASSAGQGNTEAFF.

V and J are TRBV7-9 and TRBJ2-6; D gene uncertain. The CDR3 extends over 14 amino acids. The V end was cut by 3 bases, the J end by 1 base, with 4 bases between. Germline lookup yields CDR1 SEHNR and CDR2 FQNEAQ (reference sequence). CDR3 residues: CASSFTSGANVLTF. CDR3 sequence (DNA): TGTGCCAGCAGCTTTACATCTGGGGCCAACGTCCTGACTTTC. The variable domain in full, with the rest retrieved from reference TRBV7-9 and TRBJ2-6, is DTGVSQNPRHKITKRGQNVTFRCDPISEHNRLYWYRQTLGQGPEFLTYFQNEAQLEKSRLLSDRFSAERPKGSFSTLEIQRTEQGDSAMYLCASSFTSGANVLTFGAGSRLTVL.

The V gene is TRBV9, the J gene TRBJ2-1; 10 bases match TRBD2. V lost 4 bases and J lost 7; bases outside the gene matches: 8. This CDR3 spans 15 amino acids. The germline CDR1 and CDR2 sequences are SGDLS and YYNGEE. CDR3 protein: CASSSGLADLNEQFF. In DNA, the CDR3 is TGTGCCAGCAGCTCCGGACTAGCGGACCTAAATGAGCAGTTCTTC.

The chain joins TRBV5-4 to TRBJ2-3; 7 bases map to TRBD2. V lost 2 bases to trimming and J lost 5 bases; unmatched junction nucleotides: 8. This CDR3 contains 15 residues. Germline V gene lookup returns CDR1 SGHNT and CDR2 YYREEE (reference sequence). The CDR3 loop is CASSFPGASGDTQYF. The DNA of the CDR3 is TGTGCCAGCAGCTTCCCCGGGGCTAGCGGAGATACGCAGTATTTT.

V and J are TRBV11-3 and TRBJ1-1; D might be TRBD1 (5 bases). CDR1 SGHNT and CDR2 YENEEA come from the germline V gene. This CDR3 spans 15 amino acids. V lost 0 bases and J lost 1, with 9 bases in between. The CDR3 loop reads CASSLDGAGNTEAFF. The DNA for the CDR3 is TGTGCCAGCAGCTTAGATGGGGCAGGGAACACTGAAGCTTTCTTT.